Each of the 6 T cell receptor beta chains below was sequenced from the same sample in a study of blood T cell repertoires in COVID-19. Libraries were prepared by immunoSEQ multiplex PCR; TCRdb keeps only in-frame clonotypes and omits some of them. The table has just over 250,000 clones, about 87% seen once. Specimen: peripheral blood. All receptors derive from a man in his sixties who had recovered from COVID-19.

The genes are TRBV9 and TRBJ2-7; the match to TRBD1 covers 10 bases. The V segment lost 0 bases and the J segment 4 bases; nucleotides outside the gene matches: 10. Germline-derived CDR1 and CDR2 are SGDLS and YYNGEE. CDR3 length: 17 residues. The CDR3 spells CASSVGMTGQGIYEQYF. The CDR3 DNA is TGTGCCAGCAGCGTAGGTATGACGGGACAGGGGATTTACGAGCAGTACTTC.

This rearrangement joins TRBV6-5 to TRBJ2-5; TRBD1 matches at 7 bases. Germline CDR1 reads MNHEY; CDR2 reads SVGAGI. V trimming: 7 bases; J trimming: 2 bases; junction bases outside the gene matches: 4. The CDR3 loop spans 13 amino acids. CDR3 residues: CASTRQGQETQYF. The CDR3, as DNA: TGTGCCAGCACTCGACAGGGACAAGAGACCCAGTACTTC.

This clone was detected only once. This chain joins TRBV6-1 and TRBJ2-1, with a weak D call TRBD1 (6 bases). Germline V lookup: CDR1 MNHNS, CDR2 SASEGT. V dropped 2 bases and J dropped 8 bases, with 10 bases sitting between them. The CDR3 contains 13 residues. CDR3 in amino acids: CASSERRGDEQFF. The CDR3 DNA sequence: TGTGCCAGCAGTGAACGCAGGGGAGATGAGCAGTTCTTC.

The genes are TRBV7-2 and TRBJ1-5; perhaps TRBD1 as D (6 bases). The CDR3 covers 15 residues. Germline CDR1 reads SGHTA; CDR2 reads FQGNSA. V lost 1 base and J 7 bases, leaving 14 bases between the germline ends. The CDR3 DNA follows: TGTGCCAGCAGCTTAGGGGGGGGCGGTTGGCAGCCCCAGCATTTT. Translating gives CASSLGGGGWQPQHF.

V is TRBV4-2 and J is TRBJ2-2, with TRBD2 as a possible D gene (6 bases). The germline V gene encodes CDR1 LGHNA and CDR2 YNFKEQ. The germline V and J ends were trimmed by 1 base and 3 bases, with 12 bases remaining between them. The CDR3 runs to 16 residues. The CDR3 nucleotides are TGTGCCAGCAGCCAAGCGCGCGGGGCTGACACCGGGGAGCTGTTTTTT. It codes for CASSQARGADTGELFF.

V is TRBV6-5 and J is TRBJ1-5; TRBD1 agrees at 8 bases. The CDR3 totals 15 residues. Unmatched junction bases numbered 4, after V lost 5 bases and J lost 1 base. Germline values: CDR1 MNHEY, CDR2 SVGAGI. CDR3 nucleotide sequence: TGTGCCAGCAGTCTGACAGGGGTGAGCAATCAGCCCCAGCATTTT. Protein sequence: CASSLTGVSNQPQHF.